A selection of T cell receptor beta chains follows, all from one sample in a study of CD8+CD57+ T cells in acquired aplastic anemia. Via MiXCR, TCRdb re-called the reads, giving one row per CDR3 protein. This sample has some 160,000 distinct CDR3 sequences, with around half found just once. Sequenced input: sorted CD4+, CD8+, or CD8+CD57+ T cells (not recorded which) from PBMCs. All receptors come from a human donor with aplastic anemia. CDR3s include the opening cysteine and the closing phenylalanine or tryptophan. D genes are given only for firm matches. Rows give clone size only sometimes, using once, few, many, or a class for an expanded clone.

size	D	J	V	CDR3	DNA
many	-	TRBJ2-7	TRBV6-1	CASRPGTLGSYEQYF	TGTGCCAGCAGGCCCGGGACTCTGGGGTCCTACGAGCAGTACTTC
-	TRBD1	TRBJ1-5	TRBV20-1	CSASPGTGNQPQHF	TGCAGTGCTAGCCCCGGGACAGGCAATCAGCCCCAGCATTTT
many	-	TRBJ1-1	TRBV3-1	CASSVYMNTEAFF	TGTGCCAGCAGCGTCTACATGAACACTGAAGCTTTCTTT
-	-	TRBJ2-3	TRBV7-6	CASSFPPSESTDTQYF	TGTGCCAGCAGCTTCCCCCCCAGCGAAAGCACAGATACGCAGTATTTT
-	TRBD1	TRBJ2-7	TRBV20-1	CSAQDRVGDEQYF	TGCAGTGCTCAGGACAGGGTCGGGGACGAGCAGTACTTC
-	TRBD2	TRBJ2-3	TRBV10-3	CASDPRGESTDTQYF	TGTGCCTCCGACCCCCGGGGGGAAAGCACAGATACGCAGTATTTT
few	-	TRBJ1-5	TRBV7-2	CASSLNYAQPQHF	TGTGCCAGCAGCTTAAACTACGCTCAGCCCCAGCATTTT
-	TRBD1	TRBJ1-1	TRBV10-3	CAIRGQAEAFF	TGTGCCATCAGGGGACAGGCTGAAGCTTTCTTT
-	-	TRBJ2-5	TRBV10-1	CASSELGKETQYF	TGCGCCAGCAGTGAGCTCGGGAAAGAGACCCAGTACTTC
few	TRBD2	TRBJ2-1	TRBV6-1	CASSATSGRPYNEQFF	TGTGCCAGCAGTGCGACTAGCGGCCGACCCTACAATGAGCAGTTCTTC
-	TRBD2	TRBJ2-1	TRBV4-3	CASSQVLAGGPYEQFF	TGCGCCAGCAGCCAAGTACTAGCGGGAGGGCCCTATGAGCAGTTCTTC
medium-sized	TRBD1	TRBJ2-1	TRBV7-9	CASSPGGGENEQFF	TGTGCCAGCAGCCCAGGGGGCGGCGAAAATGAGCAGTTCTTC
-	-	TRBJ1-1	TRBV27	CASSYQGMNTEAFF	TGTGCCAGCAGTTATCAGGGGATGAACACTGAAGCTTTCTTT
many	-	TRBJ2-4	TRBV12-3/TRBV12-4	CASGDGSKNIQYF	TGTGCCAGTGGGGACGGATCGAAAAACATTCAGTACTTC
-	-	TRBJ2-5	TRBV20-1	CSARAFDIQETQYF	TGCAGTGCTAGAGCGTTCGACATCCAAGAGACCCAGTACTTC
-	TRBD1	TRBJ2-7	TRBV19	CASSIEGQGAWEQYF	TGTGCCAGTAGTATCGAGGGACAGGGGGCCTGGGAGCAGTACTTC
many	-	TRBJ2-2	TRBV10-3	CASQTPRGGNTGELFF	TGTGCCAGCCAGACCCCACGGGGAGGGAACACCGGGGAGCTGTTTTTT
few	-	TRBJ1-5	TRBV2	CASRPPGTSNQPQHF	TGTGCCAGCAGACCCCCCGGGACGAGCAATCAGCCCCAGCATTTT
-	TRBD1	TRBJ2-1	TRBV10-1	CASSGGGFNEQFF	TGCGCCAGCAGTGGAGGGGGCTTCAATGAGCAGTTCTTC
-	TRBD1	TRBJ2-7	TRBV19	CASSIRTGPTYEQYF	TGTGCCAGTAGTATCAGGACAGGGCCGACCTACGAGCAGTACTTC